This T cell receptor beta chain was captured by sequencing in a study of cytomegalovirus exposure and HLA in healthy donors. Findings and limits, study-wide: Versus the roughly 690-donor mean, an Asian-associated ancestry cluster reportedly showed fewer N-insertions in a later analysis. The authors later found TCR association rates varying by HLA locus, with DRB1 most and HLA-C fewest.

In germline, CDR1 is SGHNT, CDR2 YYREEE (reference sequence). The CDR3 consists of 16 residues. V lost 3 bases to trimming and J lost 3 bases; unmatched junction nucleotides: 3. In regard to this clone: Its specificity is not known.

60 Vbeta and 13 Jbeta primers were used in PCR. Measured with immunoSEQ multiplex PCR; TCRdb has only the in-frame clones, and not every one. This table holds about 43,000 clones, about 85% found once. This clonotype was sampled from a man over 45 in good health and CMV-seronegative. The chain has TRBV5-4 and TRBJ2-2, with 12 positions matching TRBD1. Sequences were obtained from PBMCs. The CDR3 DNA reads TGTGCCAGCAGCTGGGGACAGGGGGCTGACACCGGGGAGCTGTTTTTT. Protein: CASSWGQGADTGELFF.